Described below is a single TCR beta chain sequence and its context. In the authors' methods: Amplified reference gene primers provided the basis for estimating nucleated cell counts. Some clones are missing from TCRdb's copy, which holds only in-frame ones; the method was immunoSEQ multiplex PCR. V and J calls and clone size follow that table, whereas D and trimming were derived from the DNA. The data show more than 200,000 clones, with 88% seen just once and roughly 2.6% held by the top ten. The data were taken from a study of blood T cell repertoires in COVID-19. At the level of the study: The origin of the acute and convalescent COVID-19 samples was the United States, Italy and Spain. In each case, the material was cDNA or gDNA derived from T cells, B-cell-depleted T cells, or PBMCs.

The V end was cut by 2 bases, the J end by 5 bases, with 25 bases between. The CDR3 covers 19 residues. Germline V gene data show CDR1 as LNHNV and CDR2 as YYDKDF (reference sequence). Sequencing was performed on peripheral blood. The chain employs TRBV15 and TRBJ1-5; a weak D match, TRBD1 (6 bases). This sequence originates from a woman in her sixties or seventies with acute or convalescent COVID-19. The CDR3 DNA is TGTGCCACCAGCAGAATATTGGGGGCAGGGAAGGATGGATATCAGCCCCAGCATTTT. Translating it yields CATSRILGAGKDGYQPQHF.